The rows below give T cell receptor beta chains drawn from one sample of a study of T-cell memory formation after mild COVID-19. TCRdb ran MiXCR on the 5' RACE reads and lists one entry per CDR3 protein. The profile shows about 270,000 distinct CDR3 sequences, under 20% of them singletons. Sequencing input: PBMCs or a T cell subset sorted from them (not recorded which). Every receptor here comes from a man aged 18 to 35 who had mild COVID-19 (a few samples of this study predate the infection). Cell type and time point are not known. Each CDR3 is given with its conserved first and last residue. The D gene is left open where the match is weak. Not all rows give a size; the values are once, few, many and, for expanded clones, a class.

size: many; V: TRBV3-1; length: 14; D: NA; J: TRBJ2-7; CDR3: CASSQVPNSYEQYF; DNA: TGTGCCAGCAGCCAAGTTCCGAACTCCTACGAGCAGTACTTC
size: many; V: TRBV7-2; length: 13; D: NA; J: TRBJ2-5; CDR3: CASRAGNWETQYF; DNA: TGTGCCAGCAGGGCGGGAAATTGGGAGACCCAGTACTTC
size: few; V: TRBV12-5; length: 17; D: NA; J: TRBJ1-6; CDR3: CASGFLRGRPLESPLHF; DNA: TGTGCTAGTGGCTTCCTGAGGGGCAGGCCCCTCGAGTCACCCCTCCACTTT
size: NA; V: TRBV18; length: 17; D: NA; J: TRBJ1-1; CDR3: CASSPTKTEGLNTEAFF; DNA: TGTGCCAGCTCACCCACAAAAACGGAGGGTCTGAACACTGAAGCTTTCTTT
size: NA; V: TRBV7-9; length: 15; D: NA; J: TRBJ2-1; CDR3: CASSNLADFYNEQFF; DNA: TGTGCCAGCAGCAACTTAGCGGATTTCTACAATGAGCAGTTCTTC
size: many; V: TRBV7-2; length: 15; D: NA; J: TRBJ1-3; CDR3: CASSLERFAGNTIYF; DNA: TGTGCCAGCAGCTTAGAACGGTTCGCTGGAAACACCATATATTTT
size: few; V: TRBV7-9; length: 16; D: TRBD2; J: TRBJ2-5; CDR3: CASTPGASGFQETQYF; DNA: TGTGCCAGCACCCCGGGAGCTAGCGGGTTTCAAGAGACCCAGTACTTC
size: NA; V: TRBV19; length: 13; D: NA; J: TRBJ1-1; CDR3: CASTGSWGTEAFF; DNA: TGTGCCAGTACCGGAAGTTGGGGGACTGAAGCTTTCTTT
size: few; V: TRBV5-1; length: 15; D: NA; J: TRBJ2-2; CDR3: CASSLAAGFAGELFF; DNA: TGCGCCAGCAGCTTGGCTGCAGGGTTTGCCGGGGAGCTGTTTTTT
size: once; V: TRBV15; length: 14; D: TRBD1; J: TRBJ1-5; CDR3: CATSRDRGNQPQHF; DNA: TGTGCCACCAGCAGAGACAGGGGGAATCAGCCCCAGCATTTT
size: few; V: TRBV6-2/TRBV6-3; length: 15; D: NA; J: TRBJ2-1; CDR3: CASKRGDRGFNEQFF; DNA: TGTGCCAGCAAGCGGGGAGACAGGGGTTTCAATGAGCAGTTCTTC
size: NA; V: TRBV12-3/TRBV12-4; length: 15; D: TRBD2; J: TRBJ2-7; CDR3: CASSRLAGTFGEQYF; DNA: TGTGCCAGCAGCCGACTAGCGGGGACCTTTGGGGAGCAGTACTTC
size: NA; V: TRBV20-1; length: 16; D: NA; J: TRBJ2-4; CDR3: CSARATPGGDKNIQYF; DNA: TGCAGTGCTAGAGCTACCCCCGGAGGAGACAAAAACATTCAGTACTTC
size: NA; V: TRBV5-1; length: 14; D: NA; J: TRBJ1-1; CDR3: CASTWERANTEAFF; DNA: TGCGCCAGCACGTGGGAGCGGGCGAACACTGAAGCTTTCTTT
size: NA; V: TRBV10-2; length: 14; D: NA; J: TRBJ2-1; CDR3: CASSVKSSYNEQFF; DNA: TGCGCCAGCAGTGTTAAGAGCTCCTACAATGAGCAGTTCTTC
size: few; V: TRBV4-3; length: 12; D: NA; J: TRBJ2-1; CDR3: CASSQWPNEQFF; DNA: TGCGCCAGCAGCCAGTGGCCGAATGAGCAGTTCTTC
size: few; V: TRBV6-2/TRBV6-3; length: 12; D: NA; J: TRBJ1-1; CDR3: CASSYRGAEAFF; DNA: TGTGCCAGCAGTTACAGGGGCGCTGAAGCTTTCTTT
size: few; V: TRBV2; length: 17; D: TRBD1; J: TRBJ2-3; CDR3: CASRRQGMKAHSDTQYF; DNA: TGTGCCAGCAGGAGACAGGGGATGAAGGCACATTCAGATACGCAGTATTTT
size: few; V: TRBV3-1; length: 12; D: NA; J: TRBJ1-1; CDR3: CASSQEGGRAFF; DNA: TGTGCCAGCAGCCAAGAGGGGGGGCGAGCTTTCTTT
size: NA; V: TRBV5-4; length: 12; D: NA; J: TRBJ2-2; CDR3: CASHRDTGELFF; DNA: TGTGCCAGCCACAGGGACACCGGGGAGCTGTTTTTT
size: few; V: TRBV4-1; length: 18; D: TRBD2; J: TRBJ2-2; CDR3: CASSSWGVSGGWTGELFF; DNA: TGCGCCAGCAGTAGCTGGGGGGTTAGCGGGGGTTGGACCGGGGAGCTGTTTTTT
size: few; V: TRBV7-9; length: 15; D: TRBD1; J: TRBJ2-5; CDR3: CASSLWDRGQETQYF; DNA: TGTGCCAGCAGCTTATGGGACAGGGGGCAAGAGACCCAGTACTTC
size: few; V: TRBV12-3/TRBV12-4; length: 13; D: NA; J: TRBJ2-7; CDR3: CASSPATRYEQYF; DNA: TGTGCCAGCTCGCCCGCGACTCGGTACGAGCAGTACTTC
size: many; V: TRBV4-3; length: 15; D: NA; J: TRBJ1-5; CDR3: CASSQASGHNQPQHF; DNA: TGCGCCAGCAGCCAAGCCTCGGGCCACAATCAGCCCCAGCATTTT
size: NA; V: TRBV5-1; length: 13; D: TRBD1; J: TRBJ2-7; CDR3: CASGRTGPYEQYF; DNA: TGCGCCAGCGGAAGGACAGGGCCCTACGAGCAGTACTTC
size: few; V: TRBV4-1; length: 15; D: NA; J: TRBJ2-5; CDR3: CASSQDSPPLETQYF; DNA: TGCGCCAGCAGCCAAGATTCCCCGCCTTTAGAGACCCAGTACTTC
size: NA; V: TRBV5-1; length: 14; D: NA; J: TRBJ2-3; CDR3: CASSLMAFTDTQYF; DNA: TGCGCCAGCAGCTTGATGGCCTTCACAGATACGCAGTATTTT
size: few; V: TRBV3-1; length: 15; D: TRBD2; J: TRBJ2-6; CDR3: CASSWGGSGANVLTF; DNA: TGTGCCAGCAGCTGGGGGGGATCTGGGGCCAACGTCCTGACTTTC
size: many; V: TRBV4-3; length: 17; D: TRBD2; J: TRBJ2-2; CDR3: CASSQGGSGVVNGELFF; DNA: TGCGCCAGCAGCCAAGGGGGTAGCGGGGTAGTCAACGGGGAGCTGTTTTTT
size: few; V: TRBV29-1; length: 14; D: TRBD2; J: TRBJ2-3; CDR3: CSVALLAETDTQYF; DNA: TGCAGCGTTGCGCTCCTAGCGGAAACAGATACGCAGTATTTT